This T cell receptor beta chain was sequenced for a study of blood T cell repertoires in COVID-19. Study at large: Sources were T cells, B-cell-depleted T cells, or PBMCs; the material itself was cDNA or gDNA.

Deletions cut 10 bases from V and 0 bases from J, with 12 bases between. This CDR3 comprises 13 residues. Germline V gene sequence: CDR1 SGDLS, CDR2 YYNGEE. In the study's own analysis: From reference gene primer amplification, estimates of nucleated cell counts were derived. Produced via immunoSEQ multiplex PCR; TCRdb's table is partial and in-frame only. From that table come the V and J calls and clone size; the DNA was used to work out D and trimming. The table lists under 350,000 clones, around 89% of them singletons. V is TRBV9 and J is TRBJ2-3; a possible D gene is TRBD2 (6 bases). Input material: peripheral blood. The TCR was taken from a man aged 35-49 years with acute or convalescent COVID-19. The CDR3 DNA follows: TGTGCCTCGCGGGCGGGGAGCACAGATACGCAGTATTTT. Encoded protein: CASRAGSTDTQYF.